This TCR beta chain originates from a study of CD8+CD57+ T cells in acquired aplastic anemia. Across the whole study: DNA from sorted CD4+ and CD8+ cells averaged approximately 3.5 ug.

For CDR3 and TCR beta VDJ profiling, genomic DNA was the template used. In TCRdb, the reads were re-called with MiXCR into one record per CDR3 protein. The top ten hold roughly 12% of the sample, which has 150,000 to 180,000 distinct CDR3 sequences, about 48% seen once. This clonotype was found many times. V trimming: 3 bases; J trimming: 3 bases; junction bases outside the gene matches: 7. There are 16 residues in the CDR3. The patients chosen for sequencing had shown expansion of CD8+CD57+ cells (detected by flow cytometry). All patients were therapy-naive when blood was sampled. The sample was sorted CD4+, CD8+, or CD8+CD57+ T cells (not recorded which) from PBMCs. The chain recombines TRBV12-3 or TRBV12-4 with TRBJ1-2; 10 bases align to TRBD1. The receptor was isolated from a human donor with aplastic anemia. CDR3 DNA: TGTGCCAGCAGTTTCTCCAGGACAGGGGGGGACTATGGCTACACCTTC. It is translated as CASSFSRTGGDYGYTF.